This entry concerns a single T cell receptor beta chain. The sample is drawn from a study of monozygotic twins with inflammatory bowel disease. Per the germline V gene, CDR1 is SGHRS and CDR2 is YFSETQ. This CDR3 has 12 residues. Blood, approximately 2.5 ml, was drawn per donor. One entry per CDR3 protein, without DNA, is what TCRdb gives after re-calling the 5' RACE reads. In total, the table holds about 440,000 distinct CDR3 sequences. This TCR derives from a human donor with ulcerative colitis or Crohn's disease, or a healthy co-twin of an affected twin (not recorded which). The sequenced sample was blood. The chain couples TRBV5-1 to TRBJ1-1. CDR3: CASSLETGFAFF.